This T cell receptor beta chain was profiled in a study of cytomegalovirus exposure and HLA in healthy donors. Study summary: An analysis done earlier identified approximately 120 million unique TCR beta sequences from approximately 200 million T cells. Study conclusions and caveats: The study listed roughly 160 cytomegalovirus-associated TCR beta chains. A later analysis linked a missense variant in DCLRE1C to the trimming of TCR beta V and J genes.

The primer mix had 60 Vbeta and 13 Jbeta primers. In the original workflow: Later, an analysis found about 80 million unique TCR beta chains, and 10 million to 11 million of these were shared. The assay was immunoSEQ multiplex PCR, and TCRdb's table has in-frame clones only and misses some. Clonal size and the V and J genes are those of that table, whereas D and trimming came from the DNA. Here the sample spans 150,000 to 250,000 clones, roughly 79% being singletons. Comment on this clone: The antigen is unknown.

Sequencing was carried out using PBMCs. The clonotype originates from a man aged 30-40 years in good health and CMV-seronegative.

The CDR3 spells CATSRDGSRGRNEQFF. The CDR3 DNA sequence: TGTGCCACCAGCAGAGATGGGAGCAGGGGGCGTAATGAGCAGTTCTTC. This rearrangement joins TRBV15 to TRBJ2-1, with 8 bases identical to TRBD1. With V trimmed by 0 bases and J by 7 bases, 8 bases remained unmatched. Germline loops: CDR1 LNHNV, CDR2 YYDKDF (reference sequence). CDR3 length: 16 residues.